This record covers a single T cell receptor (beta chain). The antigen is unknown. Method: immunoSEQ multiplex PCR; TCRdb's copy keeps in-frame clones and lacks some. The table records around 2,100,000 clones, about 95% of them present only once. Positively selected for CCR7, the CD45RO-negative cells used as naive CD8 cells excluded terminally differentiated effector memory CD45RA+ cells. Donation came from healthy HIV-negative adults that had no recent acute infections or vaccinations. The data belong to a study of shared clonotypes between healthy human individuals. Study-level points and caveats: In having few donors, the study represented limited genetic and exposure-history diversity.

Germline loops: CDR1 SGHKS, CDR2 YYEKEE (reference sequence). This CDR3 has 15 amino acids. Trimming at V came to 3 bases and at J to 2 bases, leaving 7 bases not matched to a gene. The gene calls are TRBV5-5 and TRBJ2-7; 8 nucleotides align to TRBD2. Sequencing used naive CD8+ T cells sorted from blood. The clonotype was recovered from a man aged 18-30 years in good health. The CDR3 bases are TGTGCCAGCAGCTCACATGAAGCGGGGGCCTACGAGCAGTACTTC. Protein sequence: CASSSHEAGAYEQYF.